Below are 28 T cell receptor beta chains sequenced from a single sample in a study of cytomegalovirus exposure and HLA in healthy donors. It was with 60 Vbeta and 13 Jbeta primers that the PCR ran. Sequencing used immunoSEQ multiplex PCR; TCRdb keeps in-frame clones, though not all of them. The sample yields about 120,000 clones, around two thirds seen once. The sequencing sample was made of PBMCs. All receptors derive from a woman aged 40 to 50 in good health and CMV-seropositive.

The J gene is TRBJ2-5, the V gene TRBV5-4; 10 positions match TRBD2. After removal of 5 bases from V and 2 bases from J, the junction contained 9 bases not matched to a gene. The V gene's germline CDR1 is SGHNT and CDR2 YYREEE (reference sequence). The CDR3 totals 16 residues. The CDR3 sequence is CASRNPQRGGQETQYF. CDR3 nucleotide sequence: TGTGCCAGCAGAAATCCCCAGCGGGGGGGACAAGAGACCCAGTACTTC.

V is TRBV9 and J is TRBJ2-1; tentative D call: TRBD1 (6 bases). The V end lost 3 bases, the J end lost 7 bases, and 11 bases lay between the germline ends. The CDR3 contains 13 residues. Germline assignment: CDR1 SGDLS and CDR2 YYNGEE. The CDR3 loop reads CASSAGQFNEQFF. DNA of the CDR3: TGTGCCAGCAGCGCAGGACAGTTTAATGAGCAGTTCTTC.

V is TRBV2 and J is TRBJ2-7; D unresolved. The CDR3 has 12 amino acids. V shed 2 bases and J shed 2 bases, with 4 bases lying between them. CDR1 is SNHLY and CDR2 is FYNNEI in the germline V gene. CDR3 protein: CASSELTYEQYF. CDR3 DNA sequence: TGTGCCAGCAGTGAACTAACCTACGAGCAGTACTTC.

This clone has a handful of counts. Other DNA sequences in the sample encode the same CDR3. The J gene is TRBJ2-5, the V gene TRBV20-1; no clear D gene. The germline V gene encodes CDR1 DFQATT and CDR2 SNEGSKA (reference sequence). Trimming cost V 3 bases and J 5 bases, with 4 bases left between them. The CDR3 extends over 10 amino acids. CDR3 nucleotide sequence: TGCAGTGCTAGCATGGAGACCCAGTACTTC. Its protein product is CSASMETQYF.

J is TRBJ2-5 and V is TRBV5-1; unclear D gene. V was trimmed by 0 bases and J by 5 bases, leaving 14 bases between them. The CDR3 spans 15 residues. Germline CDR1 reads SGHRS; CDR2 reads YFSETQ. The CDR3 DNA is TGCGCCAGCAGCTTGGCCCCAGGTGATGGGGAGACCCAGTACTTC. This codes for CASSLAPGDGETQYF.

CDR3 protein: CASSYPGGAGNEQFF. The CDR3 DNA is TGTGCCAGCAGTTACCCCGGGGGGGCCGGGAATGAGCAGTTCTTC. This chain uses TRBV6-6 with TRBJ2-1; 8 bases agree with TRBD2. The CDR3 covers 15 residues. Germline-derived CDR1 and CDR2 are MNHNY and SVGAGI (reference sequence). Trimming at V came to 2 bases and at J to 7 bases, leaving 7 bases not matched to a gene.

J is TRBJ1-1 and V is TRBV27; no firm D call. This CDR3 comprises 14 residues. Trimming stripped 5 bases from V and 0 bases from J, with 10 bases between. Germline lookup yields CDR1 MNHEY and CDR2 SMNVEV (reference sequence). The CDR3, as DNA: TGTGCCAGCAGTCCCCACGGAGTGAACACTGAAGCTTTCTTT. Translating it yields CASSPHGVNTEAFF.

In its sample, this clone was seen a few times. The chain is built from TRBV7-8 and TRBJ1-1; no firm D call. Trimming removed 5 bases at V and 3 bases at J, with 10 bases between. Germline V gene data show CDR1 as SGHVS and CDR2 as FQNEAQ. This CDR3 is 13 amino acids long. CDR3 in amino acids: CASSPYVYTEAFF. The DNA for the CDR3 is TGTGCCAGCAGCCCCTATGTCTACACTGAAGCTTTCTTT.

In this sample, this clone turned up a few times. This chain uses TRBV5-1 with TRBJ2-1; 11 bases map to TRBD2. V trimming: 2 bases; J trimming: 8 bases; junction bases outside the gene matches: 6. Per germline, CDR1 SGHRS and CDR2 YFSETQ. CDR3 length equals 15 residues. The CDR3 coding sequence is TGCGCCAGCAGCTTCGACGGACTAGCGGGTGATGAGCAGTTCTTC. Protein product: CASSFDGLAGDEQFF.

The V call is TRBV14, the J call TRBJ1-1; D unclear. Per the germline V gene, CDR1 is SGHDN and CDR2 is FVKESK. CDR3 size: 14 residues. The V end was cut by 1 base, the J end by 0 bases, with 6 bases between. CDR3 bases: TGTGCCAGCAGCCAAGGACTGGTGAACACTGAAGCTTTCTTT. It encodes CASSQGLVNTEAFF.

The chain has TRBV14 and TRBJ2-5, with 14 bases lining up with TRBD2. The V gene's germline CDR1 is SGHDN and CDR2 FVKESK. The J segment lost 2 bases and the V segment lost 1 base, leaving 3 bases of the junction unmatched. The CDR3 extends over 17 amino acids. The DNA of the CDR3 is TGTGCCAGCAGCCAAGCGGGACTAGCGGGGGTACAAGAGACCCAGTACTTC. Translation gives CASSQAGLAGVQETQYF.

This clone was picked up one time. The V gene is TRBV5-5, the J gene TRBJ2-1; possibly TRBD1 for D (6 bases). CDR1 SGHKS and CDR2 YYEKEE come from the germline V gene (reference sequence). Trimming took 2 bases from V and 3 from J, leaving 18 bases between them. CDR3 length: 17 amino acids. Here the CDR3 DNA reads TGTGCCAGCAGCTTATCCCCCTGGCAGGGGAGCTACAATGAGCAGTTCTTC. This encodes CASSLSPWQGSYNEQFF.

The chain recombines TRBV7-9 with TRBJ1-2, with TRBD1 matching 11 bases. The germline CDR1 and CDR2 sequences are SEHNR and FQNEAQ (reference sequence). Trimming cost V 2 bases and J 13 bases; bases outside gene matches: 12. The CDR3 sequence is 15 residues long. Written as DNA, the CDR3 is TGTGCCAGCAGCTTACCCCCAGCCGGGACAGGGGGTGGCACCTTC. Amino acids: CASSLPPAGTGGGTF.

As DNA, the CDR3 is TGTGCCAGTAAAACAGGGGGGAACACTGAAGCTTTCTTT. Translating gives CASKTGGNTEAFF. The rearrangement uses TRBV19 and TRBJ1-1; TRBD1 agrees at 8 bases. The V gene's germline CDR1 is LNHDA and CDR2 SQIVND (reference sequence). With 7 bases clipped from V and 1 base from J, the junction kept 2 bases outside the gene matches. This CDR3 is 13 amino acids long.

This clone has more than one count but fewer than ten. The V gene is TRBV7-9, the J gene TRBJ1-1; TRBD1 matches 10 bases. Germline assignment: CDR1 SEHNR and CDR2 FQNEAQ (reference sequence). V was clipped by 8 bases and J by 6 bases; unmatched bases: 6. The length of the CDR3 is 13 residues. CDR3 sequence: CASRLGTGAEAFF. CDR3 nucleotide sequence: TGTGCCAGCCGATTGGGGACAGGGGCTGAAGCTTTCTTT. The whole variable domain, remainder taken from reference TRBV7-9 and TRBJ1-1, is DTGVSQNPRHKITKRGQNVTFRCDPISEHNRLYWYRQTLGQGPEFLTYFQNEAQLEKSRLLSDRFSAERPKGSFSTLEIQRTEQGDSAMYLCASRLGTGAEAFFGQGTRLTVV.

The chain uses TRBV15 and TRBJ2-7, with D perhaps TRBD2 (7 bases). Germline V lookup: CDR1 LNHNV, CDR2 YYDKDF (reference sequence). CDR3 length equals 14 residues. V was clipped by 5 bases and J by 5 bases, with 16 bases between them. The chain's CDR3 is CATSVRGGKDEQYF. The CDR3 coding sequence is TGTGCCACCAGCGTAAGGGGGGGAAAGGACGAGCAGTACTTC.

V usage is TRBV7-9 and J usage is TRBJ2-3; 8 nucleotides match TRBD1. The length of the CDR3 is 14 residues. Germline CDR1 SEHNR, CDR2 FQNEAQ (reference sequence). V lost 5 bases, J lost 5 bases, and 6 bases stayed unmatched. CDR3 DNA sequence: TGTGCCAGCAGCCCCCGACAGGGGCAAGATACGCAGTATTTT. Translation gives CASSPRQGQDTQYF.

The V call is TRBV6-1, the J call TRBJ1-1, with a tentative D call TRBD1 (6 bases). The CDR3 is 17 amino acids. The germline V gene encodes CDR1 MNHNS and CDR2 SASEGT. The V end was cut by 4 bases, the J end by 8 bases, with 26 bases between. The CDR3 loop reads CASSVGGGRGAQSEAFF. The CDR3, as DNA: TGTGCCAGCAGTGTCGGGGGGGGCAGGGGAGCACAATCGGAAGCTTTCTTT.

The chain joins TRBV9 to TRBJ1-2; 7 bases match TRBD1. CDR3 size: 15 residues. V dropped 3 bases and J dropped 4; count of bases not matched to a gene: 9. The V gene's germline CDR1 is SGDLS and CDR2 YYNGEE. CDR3 protein: CASSGPGQRSYGYTF. In DNA form, the CDR3 reads TGTGCCAGCAGCGGACCGGGACAGAGATCCTATGGCTACACCTTC.

This chain links TRBV19 with TRBJ1-3; D is ambiguous. Between the trimmed V and J ends, which lost 6 bases and 4 bases, there was a span of 10 bases. This CDR3 has 13 residues. Germline loops: CDR1 LNHDA, CDR2 SQIVND (reference sequence). In DNA form, the CDR3 reads TGTGCCAGTAGCCTCGACATAGGAAACACCATATATTTT. This translates into CASSLDIGNTIYF.

The V gene is TRBV27, the J gene TRBJ2-7; D not resolved. V lost 4 bases and J 3 bases, leaving 10 bases between the germline ends. Germline CDR1 MNHEY, CDR2 SMNVEV (reference sequence). This CDR3 is 13 amino acids long. The CDR3, as DNA: TGTGCCAGCAGTTCTACCCCGAGCTACGAGCAGTACTTC. Translated, it gives CASSSTPSYEQYF.

The chain employs TRBV7-9 and TRBJ2-3, with a tentative D call TRBD2 (5 bases). The CDR3 consists of 16 residues. Trimming shortened V by 2 bases and J by 1 base, and 13 bases separated the two germline ends. Germline CDR1 is SEHNR and CDR2 is FQNEAQ (reference sequence). CDR3 residues: CASSLSRSVRTDTQYF. The CDR3 bases are TGTGCCAGCAGCTTATCTCGTAGCGTCCGCACAGATACGCAGTATTTT.

V gene TRBV5-1 combines with J gene TRBJ2-2, with a possible D match to TRBD2 (6 bases). V lost 4 bases and J 4 bases, leaving 14 bases between the germline ends. This CDR3 has 15 residues. Germline CDR1 and CDR2: SGHRS and YFSETQ. CDR3 DNA sequence: TGCGCCAGCAGCCTGGACGGGACTCTCACCGGGGAGCTGTTTTTT. Translated: CASSLDGTLTGELFF.

The chain has TRBV7-2 and TRBJ2-1, with a tentative D call TRBD1 (6 bases). CDR1 is SGHTA, CDR2 FQGNSA, per germline. Trimming cost V 2 bases and J 2 bases, with 7 bases left between them. The CDR3 is 14 residues long. The CDR3 coding sequence is TGTGCCAGCAGCTTACAGGGGACCTACAATGAGCAGTTCTTC. Encoded protein: CASSLQGTYNEQFF.

This rearrangement joins TRBV10-3 to TRBJ1-1; possible D gene TRBD1, 5 bases. The CDR3 consists of 13 residues. The V gene lost 3 bases and the J gene lost 1 base, with 6 bases spanning the gap. CDR1 and CDR2 from the germline V gene are ENHRY and SYGVKD. In DNA, the CDR3 is TGTGCCATCAGTGAAGGACAGAACACTGAAGCTTTCTTT. It codes for CAISEGQNTEAFF.

The V and J genes are TRBV2 and TRBJ2-7; D possibly corresponds to TRBD2 (6 bases). Germline loops: CDR1 SNHLY, CDR2 FYNNEI. The CDR3 contains 14 residues. V was clipped by 7 bases and J by 4 bases, with 17 bases between them. The CDR3 nucleotides are TGTGCCAGCATCAAAGCCCGGGGGATGTACGAGCAGTACTTC. It encodes CASIKARGMYEQYF.

The chain combines TRBV27 with TRBJ2-7; tentative D call: TRBD1 (6 bases). The length of the CDR3 is 13 residues. Germline loops: CDR1 MNHEY, CDR2 SMNVEV (reference sequence). V lost 5 bases and J lost 0, with 8 bases in between. The CDR3 here is CASSLGASYEQYF. CDR3 nucleotides: TGTGCCAGCAGTCTGGGGGCCTCCTACGAGCAGTACTTC.

This chain joins TRBV7-2 and TRBJ2-6, with 7 bases that match TRBD1. The CDR3 runs 16 residues. J was trimmed by 3 bases and V by 4 bases; bases with no gene match: 6. Germline loops: CDR1 SGHTA, CDR2 FQGNSA. CDR3 in DNA: TGTGCCAGCAGCTCAAACAGGGGTTTTGGGGCCAACGTCCTGACTTTC. Amino acids: CASSSNRGFGANVLTF.